Listed here are 25 T cell receptor beta chains from one sample, sequenced in a study of low-dose radiotherapy and immunotherapy resistance in tumors. Covering alpha and beta chains, TRAV- and TRBV-specific primers were used for the first-strand cDNA. TCR amplification used roughly 21 PCR cycles, a constant-region primer and a V-primer adapter. MiXCR, run by TCRdb on the reads, gives a single entry per CDR3 protein. This sample has approximately 84,000 distinct CDR3 sequences, with 15% to 20% found just once. Time point denoted: before trial treatment. This specimen consisted of PBMCs, obtained before treatment. These receptors came from a male donor with prostate cancer.

This clonotype has a count of ten or more. The chain links TRBV6-6 to TRBJ1-3; 9 nucleotides line up with TRBD1. The CDR3 spans 15 residues. The ends lost 0 bases at V and 7 bases at J; junction bases unmatched: 4. Germline loops: CDR1 MNHNY, CDR2 SVGAGI (reference sequence). The CDR3 sequence: CASSYSGTGRNTIYF. CDR3 sequence (DNA): TGTGCCAGCAGTTACTCCGGGACAGGGCGGAACACCATATATTTT.

This clonotype was observed many times. V and J are TRBV20-1 and TRBJ1-5; D uncertain. Between the trimmed V and J ends, which lost 2 bases and 6 bases, there was a span of 17 bases. CDR3 size: 15 residues. CDR1 and CDR2 (germline): DFQATT, SNEGSKA (reference sequence). The CDR3 sequence: CSARPTRPPGQPQHF. CDR3 DNA: TGCAGTGCTAGACCCACACGGCCCCCTGGTCAGCCCCAGCATTTT.

In its sample, this clonotype was seen many times. This rearrangement joins TRBV9 to TRBJ2-3; 9 bases align to TRBD2. CDR3 length: 14 amino acids. V lost 5 bases to trimming and J lost 5 bases; unmatched junction nucleotides: 6. Germline loops: CDR1 SGDLS, CDR2 YYNGEE. CDR3 residues: CASSPGLARDTQYF. CDR3 nucleotides: TGTGCCAGCAGTCCGGGACTAGCAAGAGATACGCAGTATTTT.

Comments on this clonotype: One base separates it from a far larger clone, so it is likely a read error. The rearrangement links TRBV6-8 to TRBJ2-3; D is perhaps TRBD2 (7 bases). Germline V gives CDR1 MNHGY, CDR2 SAAAGT. The CDR3 covers 14 residues. The V gene lost 5 bases and the J gene lost 5 bases, with 14 bases spanning the gap. The CDR3 DNA sequence: TGTGCCAGCAGTCTGGGGGGGGGCCAAGATACGCAGTATTTT. As protein: CASSLGGGQDTQYF.

The chain couples TRBV7-6 to TRBJ1-6; D is unclear. With 3 bases removed from V and 6 bases from J, the gap between germline ends came to 3 bases. Germline assignment: CDR1 SGHVS and CDR2 FNYEAQ. The CDR3 covers 12 residues. CDR3: CASSLRNSPLHF. CDR3 DNA: TGTGCCAGCAGCTTGCGTAATTCACCCCTCCACTTT.

This clonotype turned up a few times. The V and J genes are TRBV24-1 and TRBJ2-3; TRBD1 is a possible D gene (6 bases). Germline-derived CDR1 and CDR2 are KGHDR and SFDVKD. Trimming removed 4 bases at V and 7 bases at J, with 11 bases between. CDR3 length: 13 amino acids. The CDR3 loop reads CATSEPGENTQYF. The DNA of the CDR3 is TGTGCCACCAGTGAACCAGGGGAAAATACGCAGTATTTT.

This clonotype was counted many times. V and J are TRBV6-2 or TRBV6-3 and TRBJ1-5, with D maybe TRBD1 (5 bases). V was cut by 6 bases and J by 6 bases, with 12 bases left in between. CDR3 length: 13 residues. Germline V lookup: CDR1 MNHEY, CDR2 SVGEGT. CDR3 protein: CASSGGGFQPQHF. The DNA for the CDR3 is TGTGCCAGCAGCGGGGGGGGGTTTCAGCCCCAGCATTTT.

The chain carries TRBV27 and TRBJ1-5, with unresolved D. This CDR3 spans 13 amino acids. Trimming took 0 bases from V and 9 from J, leaving 9 bases between them. CDR1 MNHEY and CDR2 SMNVEV come from the germline V gene (reference sequence). This chain's CDR3 is CASSLSVARPQHF. The CDR3 DNA follows: TGTGCCAGCAGTTTATCTGTCGCCCGGCCCCAGCATTTT.

This clonotype was seen at least ten times. The genes are TRBV5-1 and TRBJ1-4, with 9 bases aligning to TRBD1. Germline loops: CDR1 SGHRS, CDR2 YFSETQ. The junction had 5 bases not matched to a gene; V was cut back by 6 bases and J by 2 bases. CDR3 length equals 15 residues. CDR3 nucleotide sequence: TGCGCCAGCAACCCACAGGGGGCGACTAATGAAAAACTGTTTTTT. This gives the protein CASNPQGATNEKLFF.

This clonotype appeared a few times. The chain uses TRBV5-6 and TRBJ1-5; maybe TRBD1 (6 bases). This CDR3 has 16 residues. In germline, CDR1 is SGHDT, CDR2 YYEEEE. Trimming took off 3 bases at V and 3 bases at J, with 16 bases between the two ends. This CDR3 reads CASSSKGGALNQPQHF. In nucleotides, the CDR3 is TGTGCCAGCAGCTCCAAAGGGGGGGCCCTCAATCAGCCCCAGCATTTT.

This clonotype was picked up many times. A read error may account for a junction end that differs from germline. V and J are TRBV30 and TRBJ2-7, with D maybe TRBD2 (5 bases). This CDR3 is built from 11 residues. In germline, CDR1 is GTSNPN, CDR2 SVGIG (reference sequence). The CDR3 coding sequence is TGTGCCTGGAGTGTAGGCCTAGCTCACGCCTTC. It encodes CAWSVGLAHAF.

This clonotype was detected ten times or more. The chain joins TRBV20-1 to TRBJ2-7, with 7 bases that match TRBD1. The CDR3 contains 12 residues. Germline assignment: CDR1 DFQATT and CDR2 SNEGSKA (reference sequence). The junction had 8 bases not matched to a gene; V was cut back by 2 bases and J by 10 bases. CDR3 sequence reads: CSARSLRDSQYF. As DNA, the CDR3 is TGCAGTGCTAGATCTCTGAGGGACAGTCAGTACTTC.

This clonotype was recorded many times. The chain employs TRBV12-3 or TRBV12-4 and TRBJ1-4, with D hard to call. This CDR3 spans 15 amino acids. The V end lost 8 bases, the J end lost 5 bases, and 18 bases lay between the germline ends. The CDR3 here is CASSPSLLWNEKLFF. The CDR3 nucleotides are TGTGCCAGCTCGCCATCACTCCTATGGAATGAAAAACTGTTTTTT.

This clonotype was counted many times. The rearrangement links TRBV29-1 to TRBJ1-4; no definite D call. The CDR3 sequence is 11 residues long. Trimming left V 2 bases short and J 8 bases short, with 6 bases between. Germline V gene sequence: CDR1 SQVTM, CDR2 ANQGSEA. The CDR3 sequence is CSVEIGEKLFF. The CDR3 DNA reads as TGCAGCGTTGAAATCGGGGAAAAACTGTTTTTT.

CDR3 sequence (DNA): TGTGCCAGCAGCTCCCTCAGCGGGGTATCCCCCTACGAGCAGTACTTC. Amino acids: CASSSLSGVSPYEQYF. The rearrangement links TRBV7-2 to TRBJ2-7, with 7 bases that match TRBD2. Germline loops: CDR1 SGHTA, CDR2 FQGNSA. The CDR3 totals 16 residues. J gave up 2 bases and V 4 bases, and 11 bases lay outside the gene matches.

In this sample, this clonotype turned up many times. J is TRBJ2-1 and V is TRBV14, with TRBD2 as a possible D gene (5 bases). In germline, CDR1 is SGHDN, CDR2 FVKESK. V lost 4 bases and J 1 base, leaving 14 bases between the germline ends. CDR3 size: 16 residues. CDR3 sequence (DNA): TGTGCCAGCAGCCGGGTCGGGGTAGGATCCTACAATGAGCAGTTCTTC. Protein sequence: CASSRVGVGSYNEQFF.

This clonotype showed up just a few times. This chain links TRBV2 with TRBJ2-3, with D maybe TRBD2 (5 bases). V was trimmed by 8 bases and J by 1 base, leaving 13 bases between them. The CDR3 covers 14 residues. The germline CDR1 and CDR2 sequences are SNHLY and FYNNEI. CDR3 in DNA: TGTGCCAGCTCACGGGGATATGGCACAGATACGCAGTATTTT. Translation gives CASSRGYGTDTQYF.

This chain connects TRBV20-1 to TRBJ2-1; D not certain. Trimming shortened V by 1 base and J by 5 bases, and 12 bases separated the two germline ends. The CDR3 loop spans 14 amino acids. CDR1 is DFQATT and CDR2 is SNEGSKA in the germline V gene (reference sequence). In DNA form, the CDR3 reads TGCAGTGCTAGAGTCAGTCGGCAAAACAATGAGCAGTTCTTC. Translating it yields CSARVSRQNNEQFF.

This clonotype was observed many times. The gene calls are TRBV6-6 and TRBJ1-1; D gene uncertain. The CDR3 is 14 amino acids. Germline CDR1 MNHNY, CDR2 SVGAGI (reference sequence). Trimming left V 0 bases short and J 1 base short, with 6 bases between. In nucleotides, the CDR3 is TGTGCCAGCAGTTACTCTCGGAGGAACACTGAAGCTTTCTTT. Its protein product is CASSYSRRNTEAFF.

Concerning this clonotype itself: A far bigger clonotype differs at one base, so this is likely a read error. The chain carries TRBV6-2 or TRBV6-3 and TRBJ1-3, with a weak D call TRBD1 (5 bases). This CDR3 comprises 15 residues. Germline CDR1 and CDR2: MNHEY and SVGEGT. V shed 5 bases and J shed 0 bases, with 11 bases lying between them. The CDR3 loop is CASSHTGNSGNTIYF. The CDR3 DNA reads as TGTGCCAGCAGTCATACAGGCAACTCTGGAAACACCATATATTTT.

This clonotype was seen repeatedly, ten times or more. The chain employs TRBV4-2 and TRBJ2-5; 7 bases map to TRBD2. This CDR3 has 15 residues. Germline V gene lookup returns CDR1 LGHNA and CDR2 YNFKEQ. V was pared by 1 base and J by 2 bases, with 4 bases of the junction left unmatched. CDR3 coding DNA: TGTGCCAGCAGCCAAGGGGCTAGCGGACAAGAGACCCAGTACTTC. This encodes CASSQGASGQETQYF.

This chain links TRBV7-6 with TRBJ1-1; D not resolved. The CDR3 loop spans 14 amino acids. V was shortened by 5 bases and J by 3 bases, with 13 bases between the two germline ends. Germline values: CDR1 SGHVS, CDR2 FNYEAQ. This CDR3 reads CASSLSSWDTEAFF. In DNA form, the CDR3 reads TGTGCCAGCAGCCTTTCCAGCTGGGACACTGAAGCTTTCTTT.

This clonotype was seen at least ten times. The chain recombines TRBV25-1 with TRBJ1-3, with 7 bases that match TRBD1. CDR3 length: 16 residues. CDR1 is MGHDK and CDR2 is SYGVNS in the germline V gene. V shed 2 bases, J shed 0 bases, and the junction held 4 bases outside the gene matches. As DNA, the CDR3 is TGTGCCAGCAGTGAACCCGGGACAGCCTCTGGAAACACCATATATTTT. Protein product: CASSEPGTASGNTIYF.

This clonotype was detected many times. The rearrangement uses TRBV25-1 and TRBJ2-7; tentatively, D is TRBD2 (6 bases). The CDR3 is 16 residues long. Germline V CDR1 and CDR2: MGHDK, SYGVNS. Trimming took 5 bases from V and 2 from J, leaving 19 bases between them. CDR3 sequence: CASSPPVVGGAYEQYF. As DNA, the CDR3 is TGTGCCAGCAGTCCCCCTGTAGTGGGGGGAGCCTACGAGCAGTACTTC.

This clonotype was recorded many times. This chain uses TRBV4-1 with TRBJ2-3, with 10 bases identical to TRBD1. The CDR3 totals 16 residues. In germline, CDR1 is MGHRA, CDR2 YSYEKL. With 4 bases clipped from V and 2 bases from J, the junction kept 6 bases outside the gene matches. The CDR3 nucleotides read TGCGCCAGCAGCCTCAGAGGGACAGGGGACACAGATACGCAGTATTTT. Protein: CASSLRGTGDTDTQYF.